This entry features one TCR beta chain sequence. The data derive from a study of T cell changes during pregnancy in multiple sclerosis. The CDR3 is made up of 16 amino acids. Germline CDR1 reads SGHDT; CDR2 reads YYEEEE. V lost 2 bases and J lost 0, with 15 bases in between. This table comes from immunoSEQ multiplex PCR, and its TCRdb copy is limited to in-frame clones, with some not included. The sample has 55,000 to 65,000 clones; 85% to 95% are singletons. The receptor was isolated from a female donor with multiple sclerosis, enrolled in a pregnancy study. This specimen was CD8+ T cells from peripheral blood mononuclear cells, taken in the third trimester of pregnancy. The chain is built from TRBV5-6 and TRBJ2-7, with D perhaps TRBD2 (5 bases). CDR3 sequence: CASSLVRTWSSYEQYF. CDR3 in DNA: TGTGCCAGCAGCTTAGTACGGACTTGGAGCTCCTACGAGCAGTACTTC. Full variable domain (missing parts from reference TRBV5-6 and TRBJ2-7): DAGVTQSPTHLIKTRGQQVTLRCSPKSGHDTVSWYQQALGQGPQFIFQYYEEEERQRGNFPDRFSGHQFPNYSSELNVNALLLGDSALYLCASSLVRTWSSYEQYFGPGTRLTVT.